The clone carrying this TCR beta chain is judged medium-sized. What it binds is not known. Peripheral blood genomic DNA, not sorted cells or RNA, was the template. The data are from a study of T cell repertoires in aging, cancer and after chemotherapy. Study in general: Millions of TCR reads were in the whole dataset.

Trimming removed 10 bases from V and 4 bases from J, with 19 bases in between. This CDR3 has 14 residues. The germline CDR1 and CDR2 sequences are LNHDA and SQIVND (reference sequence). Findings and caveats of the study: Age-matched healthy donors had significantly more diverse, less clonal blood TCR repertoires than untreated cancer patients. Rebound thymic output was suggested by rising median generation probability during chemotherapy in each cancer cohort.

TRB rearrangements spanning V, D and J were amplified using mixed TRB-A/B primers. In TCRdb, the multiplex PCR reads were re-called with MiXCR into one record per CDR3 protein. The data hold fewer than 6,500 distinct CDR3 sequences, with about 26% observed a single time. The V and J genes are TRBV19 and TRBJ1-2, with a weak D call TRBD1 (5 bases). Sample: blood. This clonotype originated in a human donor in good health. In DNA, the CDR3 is TGTGCCACCCAATCGGGGGGACGGACCTATGGCTACACCTTC. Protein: CATQSGGRTYGYTF.